This is a list of T cell receptor beta chains from one sample in a study of vaccination and CD4 T cells after COVID-19. From the PCR reads, TCRdb called clonotypes with MiXCR, one entry per CDR3 protein. The repertoire has 8,400 or so distinct CDR3 sequences, around 69% of them found once; the top ten carry approximately 38%. For these receptors, no antigen is known. The sequenced sample consisted of CD4+ T cells from blood, cultured in vitro. The receptor source for this set is a human donor who had recovered from COVID-19. The CDR3 runs from the conserved cysteine through the conserved F or W. Fields, in order: J gene, D gene, clone size, V gene, CDR3 DNA, CDR3 protein. A D gene is named only where the DNA matches it firmly. Clone size is given for some rows only: seen once, a few or many times, or a class if the clone is expanded.

j_gene: TRBJ2-5; d_gene: -; abundance: -; v_gene: TRBV20-1; CDR3nt: TGCAGTGCTAGAGATGGTAGTTTGAGAGGAGAGACCCAGTACTTC; CDR3aa: CSARDGSLRGETQYF
j_gene: TRBJ2-1; d_gene: TRBD2; abundance: -; v_gene: TRBV7-9; CDR3nt: TGTGCCAGCAGCTATCGTAAGGGGACTAGCGCTTACAATGAGCAGTTCTTC; CDR3aa: CASSYRKGTSAYNEQFF
j_gene: TRBJ1-2; d_gene: TRBD1; abundance: -; v_gene: TRBV28; CDR3nt: TGTGCCAGCAGTTACCCAGGGGGCCGTACTGACTATGGCTACACCTTC; CDR3aa: CASSYPGGRTDYGYTF
j_gene: TRBJ1-5; d_gene: -; abundance: -; v_gene: TRBV20-1; CDR3nt: TGCAGTGCTAGCCAACAGATGGGGAAAAATCAGCCCCAGCATTTT; CDR3aa: CSASQQMGKNQPQHF
j_gene: TRBJ1-2; d_gene: -; abundance: -; v_gene: TRBV20-1; CDR3nt: TGCAGTGCTACCAACAGGGATTACTATGGCTACACCTTC; CDR3aa: CSATNRDYYGYTF
j_gene: TRBJ1-6; d_gene: -; abundance: -; v_gene: TRBV6-1; CDR3nt: TGTGCCAGCAGTAGATACCAGGGATATAATTCACCCCTCCACTTT; CDR3aa: CASSRYQGYNSPLHF
j_gene: TRBJ1-5; d_gene: -; abundance: -; v_gene: TRBV19; CDR3nt: TGTGCCAGTAGTATCGGACCCAGGGACAATCAGCCCCAGCATTTT; CDR3aa: CASSIGPRDNQPQHF
j_gene: TRBJ2-1; d_gene: -; abundance: -; v_gene: TRBV24-1; CDR3nt: TGTGCCACCAGTTTGGGCGGGACTTACAATGAGCAGTTCTTC; CDR3aa: CATSLGGTYNEQFF
j_gene: TRBJ2-7; d_gene: -; abundance: -; v_gene: TRBV6-1; CDR3nt: TGTGCCAGCAGTGAGACAGTTTACGAGCAGTACTTC; CDR3aa: CASSETVYEQYF
j_gene: TRBJ2-1; d_gene: TRBD2; abundance: -; v_gene: TRBV7-9; CDR3nt: TGTGCCAGCAGCCCGAGACTAGCGGGAGGGCCGGGCAATGAGCAGTTCTTC; CDR3aa: CASSPRLAGGPGNEQFF
j_gene: TRBJ1-1; d_gene: -; abundance: -; v_gene: TRBV20-1; CDR3nt: TGCAGTGCTAGAGGTCAGGGGAGGGCTGAAGCTTTCTTT; CDR3aa: CSARGQGRAEAFF
j_gene: TRBJ1-2; d_gene: -; abundance: few; v_gene: TRBV20-1; CDR3nt: TGCAGTGCTGTTACCGGGACGGTGACCTATGGCTACACCTTC; CDR3aa: CSAVTGTVTYGYTF
j_gene: TRBJ2-7; d_gene: -; abundance: -; v_gene: TRBV20-1; CDR3nt: TGCAGTGCAAGTGACAGACCCAGTTACGAGCAGTACTTC; CDR3aa: CSASDRPSYEQYF
j_gene: TRBJ2-7; d_gene: -; abundance: -; v_gene: TRBV10-3; CDR3nt: TGTGCCATCAGTGAACGGTTCTACGAGCAGTACTTC; CDR3aa: CAISERFYEQYF
j_gene: TRBJ1-5; d_gene: -; abundance: few; v_gene: TRBV7-8; CDR3nt: TGTGCCAGCAGCCCGGGAGGGCCCCAGCATTTT; CDR3aa: CASSPGGPQHF
j_gene: TRBJ2-6; d_gene: TRBD2; abundance: -; v_gene: TRBV11-3; CDR3nt: TGTGCCAGCAGACAGACTGGACTAGCGGGGGCTGGGGCCAACGTCCTGACTTTC; CDR3aa: CASRQTGLAGAGANVLTF